Listed below are T cell receptor beta chains from one sample, sequenced in a study of T cells in Graves' hyperthyroidism and ophthalmopathy. TCRdb redid the calling of the multiplex PCR reads with MiXCR, one entry per CDR3 protein. The table lists about 560,000 distinct CDR3 sequences, approximately 15% of them singletons. The sequencing sample was made of blood. The receptors derive from a woman aged 30 to 39 with Graves' hyperthyroidism. Both conserved end residues are trimmed from each CDR3.

CDR3 protein | J gene | V gene
AISVGLAGANEQY | TRBJ2-7 | TRBV10-3
SVAGYTEAF | TRBJ1-1 | TRBV29-1
SALQGNGAEAF | TRBJ1-1 | TRBV20-1
ASSAAAESSYNEQF | TRBJ2-1 | TRBV12-3/TRBV12-4
ASSSTGQGAATGELF | TRBJ2-2 | TRBV6-5
ASGWTSGRTSHEQF | TRBJ2-1 | TRBV12-5
ASSYSYSGTGDRETQY | TRBJ2-5 | TRBV6-6
ASSYVGGNYGYT | TRBJ1-2 | TRBV6-1
ASSRDHGGFSYNEQF | TRBJ2-1 | TRBV4-3
ASSPNLAAGELF | TRBJ2-2 | TRBV7-3
ASSYGGYADTQY | TRBJ2-3 | TRBV6-1
ASSTGGHYGYT | TRBJ1-2 | TRBV18
ASSVEEGVGSYEQY | TRBJ2-7 | TRBV9
ASSPGQGMGAKNIQY | TRBJ2-4 | TRBV5-6
ASSLAIETQY | TRBJ2-5 | TRBV5-1
AISERRGNTGELF | TRBJ2-2 | TRBV10-3
ASRDRSSYNEQF | TRBJ2-1 | TRBV27
ASSIPRLNTEAF | TRBJ1-1 | TRBV5-1
ASSTGPGINEQY | TRBJ2-7 | TRBV9
SARRDSYNEQF | TRBJ2-1 | TRBV20-1
ASSGTSGAYEQY | TRBJ2-7 | TRBV2
ASSLRIGSYDEKLF | TRBJ1-4 | TRBV5-6
ASSYGQGANEQF | TRBJ2-1 | TRBV6-1
SARDVGGGQY | TRBJ2-7 | TRBV20-1
ASSLELFYEQY | TRBJ2-7 | TRBV5-1
ASSELGRFNYGYT | TRBJ1-2 | TRBV6-1
ASSPRTTNNEQF | TRBJ2-1 | TRBV27
ASSQRGSYGYT | TRBJ1-2 | TRBV7-9
ASSYMGIGYEQY | TRBJ2-7 | TRBV6-2/TRBV6-3
ASSAITDTQY | TRBJ2-3 | TRBV9
ASTLGQGEGPQH | TRBJ1-5 | TRBV19
ASSFPLSGRGYT | TRBJ1-2 | TRBV12-3/TRBV12-4
ASSLAEGGNQPQH | TRBJ1-5 | TRBV12-3/TRBV12-4
ASSQGASGNTIY | TRBJ1-3 | TRBV3-1
ASSLRVNGTPLH | TRBJ1-6 | TRBV27
ASSQEGGPGGSYEQY | TRBJ2-7 | TRBV4-3
ASSKQRGHEQY | TRBJ2-7 | TRBV12-3/TRBV12-4
ASSYVSGGSSYNEQF | TRBJ2-1 | TRBV6-6
SARERTEGGDNEQF | TRBJ2-1 | TRBV20-1
ASSAPGPPNEQF | TRBJ2-1 | TRBV7-9
ATRGLSGQGAYNEQF | TRBJ2-1 | TRBV15
ASSLDPTGDTQY | TRBJ2-3 | TRBV11-3
ASVIAGGGWNEQF | TRBJ2-1 | TRBV5-1
SARGDRDVLNTGELF | TRBJ2-2 | TRBV20-1
ASSQGTGVKLEQY | TRBJ2-7 | TRBV4-2
ASSPQAARGGYT | TRBJ1-2 | TRBV7-2
ASSLGQGNADTQY | TRBJ2-3 | TRBV7-2
ASSVAGAQETQY | TRBJ2-5 | TRBV19
ASSGNQETQY | TRBJ2-5 | TRBV2
SALTGGWNTEAF | TRBJ1-1 | TRBV29-1
ASSRTRAGRADTQY | TRBJ2-3 | TRBV5-6
ASSVEAGENTEAF | TRBJ1-1 | TRBV9
ASSIVSGRAYEQF | TRBJ2-1 | TRBV19
ASSSRDSYYGYT | TRBJ1-2 | TRBV19
ASRQRGGLDHQETQY | TRBJ2-5 | TRBV6-2/TRBV6-3
ASSLSREGELAKNIQY | TRBJ2-4 | TRBV13
SVLAVSYNEQF | TRBJ2-1 | TRBV29-1
ASSLWGDNQPQH | TRBJ1-5 | TRBV5-5
AISESGQEEN | TRBJ2-7 | TRBV10-3
ASSPQGLAGGPPTQY | TRBJ2-3 | TRBV18